In its sample, the clone carrying this TCR beta chain was seen a few times. Antigen unknown. These data originate in a study of CD8+CD57+ T cells in acquired aplastic anemia. Study details: Sorted CD4+ and CD8+ cell DNA averaged around 3.5 ug. Researchers reported that healthy donors averaged about 10.8 million reads for CD4+ cells.

Study-level results: CD8+ Simpson's diversity showed no significant patient-control difference. Patients and controls shared 25 to 30 CD8+ CDR3 sequences, which appeared highly expressed in patients and within their immunodominant clones.

The CDR3 runs to 13 residues. The V gene lost 8 bases and the J gene lost 3 bases, with 11 bases spanning the gap. Germline assignment: CDR1 MNHEY and CDR2 SMNVEV (reference sequence). TCR beta VDJ and CDR3 were profiled, and genomic DNA was the template. MiXCR, applied by TCRdb to the reads, yields one record per CDR3 protein. The sample includes about 190,000 distinct CDR3 sequences, around half of them seen just once. The rearrangement joins TRBV27 to TRBJ1-5; D might be TRBD1 (6 bases). The sequenced sample was sorted CD4+, CD8+, or CD8+CD57+ T cells (not recorded which) from PBMCs. The sequence was obtained from a human donor in good health, serving as a control. CDR3 sequence reads: CASRGGFNQPQHF. DNA for the CDR3: TGTGCCAGCCGAGGGGGGTTCAATCAGCCCCAGCATTTT.